A few counts support the clone carrying this TCR beta chain. Its antigen is unidentified. Extraction and reverse transcription of RNA yielded cDNA as the sequencing template. Clones were sequenced by immunoSEQ multiplex PCR, and TCRdb holds only the in-frame ones, with some missing. The table records approximately 200,000 clones, around 60% of them present only once. Treatment: oral pan-JAK inhibitor, 5-10 mg twice daily. The CDR3 length is 12 residues. Germline-derived CDR1 and CDR2 are MGHRA and YSYEKL. Between the trimmed V and J ends, which lost 1 base and 12 bases, there was a span of 7 bases. The sample belongs to a study of CD8+ T cells in alopecia areata. Study-wide findings and caveats: For patients receiving tofacitinib, scalp clonality and expanded CD8+ clones among the top 100 significantly decreased. Clonality exceeded that of normal scalp in lesional scalp, most notably in alopecia totalis/universalis. It was observed that many expanded lesional clones persisted in scalp and blood during tofacitinib.

This chain uses TRBV4-1 with TRBJ1-6; D is unclear. This TCR came from a human donor with alopecia areata. The material was CD4+ T cells sorted from blood, obtained at week 4, from a patient treated with tofacitinib. Here the CDR3 reads CASSQVSGPLHF. CDR3 bases: TGCGCCAGCAGCCAAGTCTCTGGACCCCTCCACTTT.